The entry below describes one T cell receptor beta chain. Its specificity is unknown. The iRepertoire nested amplicon-rescue multiplex PCR amplified TCR alpha and beta CDR3s from RNA. A single record per CDR3 protein comes from TCRdb applying MiXCR to the multiplex PCR reads. Of more than 300,000 distinct CDR3 sequences listed, more than 35% are singletons. V shed 6 bases and J 6 bases; nucleotides not matched to a gene: 4. The CDR3 covers 13 residues. Germline V gene lookup returns CDR1 SNHLY and CDR2 FYNNEI. These data originate in a study of glioma-infiltrating T cells. General study points: Gliomas, especially low-grade, showed above-expected tissue-blood divergence; non-neoplastic patients showed below.

The chain couples TRBV2 to TRBJ1-1; the match to TRBD1 covers 10 bases. This receptor was obtained from a human donor with low-grade glioma or glioblastoma, undergoing nonglioma brain surgery, or in good health (not recorded which). The sequencing sample was made of glioma tissue, nonneoplastic brain tissue, or PBMCs (not recorded which). CDR3 sequence reads: CASRGDRGPEAFF. The DNA of the CDR3 is TGTGCCAGCAGGGGGGACAGGGGCCCTGAAGCTTTCTTT.